These 21 T cell receptor beta chains were all obtained from the same sample, sequenced in a study of blood T cell repertoires in COVID-19. Sequencing was performed with immunoSEQ multiplex PCR; in TCRdb, only in-frame clones are kept and a portion is missing. The repertoire consists of roughly 250,000 clones, with approximately 86% occurring once and the leading ten covering roughly 0.94%. Sequenced sample: peripheral blood. These receptors were collected from a human donor with COVID-19, enrolled during active disease. The donor label of this sample is uncertain.

The rearrangement joins TRBV6-5 to TRBJ2-7, with 9 bases lining up with TRBD1. CDR1 and CDR2 (germline): MNHEY, SVGAGI. V was clipped by 5 bases and J by 3 bases; unmatched bases: 5. The CDR3 is 14 amino acids. The CDR3 DNA follows: TGTGCCAGCAGTCGGACAGGGGATAACTACGAGCAGTACTTC. Amino acid sequence: CASSRTGDNYEQYF.

This clone was counted a few times. The V and J genes are TRBV4-2 and TRBJ2-6; D is unresolved. CDR3 length equals 17 residues. V lost 1 base, J lost 0 bases, and 10 bases lay in between. Germline V CDR1 and CDR2: LGHNA, YNFKEQ. The DNA for the CDR3 is TGTGCCAGCAGCCAAGTCGAATCCAGCTCTGGGGCCAACGTCCTGACTTTC. This translates into CASSQVESSSGANVLTF.

This chain links TRBV11-2 with TRBJ1-1; D is possibly TRBD1 (5 bases). The CDR3 extends over 15 amino acids. V lost 8 bases and J lost 6, with 22 bases in between. Germline CDR1 SGHAT, CDR2 FQNNGV. This CDR3 reads CASGPNRRGMAEAFF. The CDR3 coding sequence is TGTGCCAGCGGACCGAATAGGAGGGGAATGGCTGAAGCTTTCTTT. Full variable domain (missing parts from reference TRBV11-2 and TRBJ1-1): EAGVAQSPRYKIIEKRQSVAFWCNPISGHATLYWYQQILGQGPKLLIQFQNNGVVDDSQLPKDRFSAERLKGVDSTLKIQPAKLEDSAVYLCASGPNRRGMAEAFFGQGTRLTVV.

The gene calls are TRBV7-9 and TRBJ2-3, with 13 bases that match TRBD2. The CDR3 length is 17 residues. The ends lost 5 bases at V and 0 bases at J; junction bases unmatched: 5. The germline gives CDR1 SEHNR, CDR2 FQNEAQ (reference sequence). CDR3 in amino acids: CASSGPGLAGSTDTQYF. The CDR3 DNA sequence: TGTGCCAGCAGCGGACCGGGACTAGCGGGAAGCACAGATACGCAGTATTTT.

This chain connects TRBV4-2 to TRBJ1-1; D remains ambiguous. CDR1 and CDR2 from the germline V gene are LGHNA and YNFKEQ. This CDR3 region has 14 residues. Trimming removed 0 bases at V and 3 bases at J, with 8 bases between. The DNA of the CDR3 is TGTGCCAGCAGCCAAGAAGTACAAGACACTGAAGCTTTCTTT. Translation gives CASSQEVQDTEAFF.

The chain is built from TRBV12-3 or TRBV12-4 and TRBJ1-1; unclear D gene. This CDR3 region has 12 residues. With 4 bases removed from V and 11 bases from J, the gap between germline ends came to 14 bases. In DNA form, the CDR3 reads TGTGCCAGCAGTTCTCGACTGGAGAGGGCTTTCTTT. This sequence encodes CASSSRLERAFF.

V gene TRBV12-5 combines with J gene TRBJ2-1, with a weak D call TRBD2 (5 bases). The CDR3 runs to 12 residues. Germline V CDR1 and CDR2: LGHNT, FRNRAP. Trimming removed 1 base from V and 10 bases from J, with 8 bases in between. The CDR3 coding sequence is TGTGCTAGTGGTTTGGGCCGGGAAGAGCAGTTCTTC. Encoded protein: CASGLGREEQFF.

V and J are TRBV24-1 and TRBJ2-1, with 7 bases that match TRBD2. CDR3 length: 17 amino acids. Per germline, CDR1 KGHDR and CDR2 SFDVKD. V lost 4 bases, J lost 5 bases, and 13 bases stayed unmatched. CDR3 sequence (DNA): TGTGCCACCAGTGACCCCGGGGAGGGCGGGAGAGACAATGAGCAGTTCTTC. This gives the protein CATSDPGEGGRDNEQFF.

The V and J genes are TRBV28 and TRBJ2-5; TRBD1 agrees at 8 bases. The V gene end was trimmed by 2 bases and the J gene end by 5 bases; junction bases not matched to a gene: 7. Germline V gene sequence: CDR1 MDHEN, CDR2 SYDVKM. The CDR3 is 15 residues long. The chain's CDR3 is CASSLGRTGWETQYF. The CDR3 DNA follows: TGTGCCAGCAGTTTAGGGAGGACAGGGTGGGAGACCCAGTACTTC.

This clone has only a few counts. This chain connects TRBV6-5 to TRBJ1-4, with D maybe TRBD1 (5 bases). V lost 7 bases and J lost 6, with 18 bases in between. The CDR3 has 15 amino acids. CDR1 and CDR2 from the germline V gene are MNHEY and SVGAGI. CDR3 in amino acids: CASTRSQGGDEKLFF. In nucleotides, the CDR3 is TGTGCCAGCACTCGAAGCCAGGGAGGAGATGAAAAACTGTTTTTT.

The chain uses TRBV5-1 and TRBJ2-1, with 10 bases that match TRBD2. This CDR3 contains 15 residues. The junction had 5 bases not matched to a gene; V was cut back by 4 bases and J by 4 bases. In germline, CDR1 is SGHRS, CDR2 YFSETQ. CDR3: CASSQRTSGYNEQFF. CDR3 coding DNA: TGCGCCAGCAGCCAACGGACTAGCGGATACAATGAGCAGTTCTTC.

The chain couples TRBV4-1 to TRBJ2-7; TRBD1 might be the D (5 bases). The V end lost 1 base, the J end lost 2 bases, and 6 bases lay between the germline ends. CDR3 length: 13 residues. Germline V lookup: CDR1 MGHRA, CDR2 YSYEKL. The CDR3 loop reads CASSQGTTYEQYF. In nucleotides, the CDR3 is TGCGCCAGCAGCCAAGGGACAACCTACGAGCAGTACTTC.

V is TRBV19 and J is TRBJ2-1; 8 bases fit TRBD2. V was clipped by 4 bases and J by 2 bases; unmatched bases: 4. The CDR3 has 15 residues. The germline V gene has CDR1 LNHDA and CDR2 SQIVND (reference sequence). The CDR3 DNA reads TGTGCCAGTAGTAAGGCGGGGGGCACCTACAATGAGCAGTTCTTC. Amino acids: CASSKAGGTYNEQFF.

V is TRBV19 and J is TRBJ1-1; possibly TRBD1 for D (6 bases). V lost 6 bases and J 1 base, leaving 9 bases between the germline ends. This CDR3 is 13 amino acids long. Germline CDR1 and CDR2: LNHDA and SQIVND (reference sequence). CDR3 sequence: CASRIRGNTEAFF. Here the CDR3 DNA reads TGTGCCAGTAGAATCAGGGGGAACACTGAAGCTTTCTTT.

The chain joins TRBV5-1 to TRBJ2-3; 9 bases align to TRBD1. The germline gives CDR1 SGHRS, CDR2 YFSETQ. V lost 4 bases to trimming and J lost 2 bases; unmatched junction nucleotides: 8. CDR3 length: 16 residues. CDR3 in DNA: TGCGCCAGCAGCGAACGGGACAGGGATTTCACAGATACGCAGTATTTT. Protein: CASSERDRDFTDTQYF.

This chain joins TRBV11-1 and TRBJ2-7; 8 nucleotides match TRBD1. Germline-derived CDR1 and CDR2 are SGHAT and FQDESV (reference sequence). V lost 5 bases to trimming and J lost 2 bases; unmatched junction nucleotides: 5. This CDR3 region has 14 residues. The CDR3 protein is CASSGGTGAYEQYF. The CDR3 coding sequence is TGTGCCAGCAGCGGCGGGACAGGCGCCTACGAGCAGTACTTC.

This clone was detected only once. The chain joins TRBV6-5 to TRBJ1-5; perhaps TRBD1 as D (5 bases). The CDR3 has 13 amino acids. Germline loops: CDR1 MNHEY, CDR2 SVGAGI. Trimming removed 6 bases at V and 7 bases at J, with 13 bases between. Written as DNA, the CDR3 is TGTGCCAGCAGCAGAGGCGGGGGACAGCCCCAGCATTTT. Its translation: CASSRGGGQPQHF.

This chain links TRBV19 with TRBJ1-2, with 7 bases fitting TRBD1. Germline loops: CDR1 LNHDA, CDR2 SQIVND (reference sequence). The CDR3 consists of 15 residues. The trim removed 5 bases at V and 4 bases at J, leaving 10 bases unmatched. CDR3 residues: CASSPPGGTIYGYTF. Written as DNA, the CDR3 is TGTGCCAGTAGTCCCCCAGGGGGGACAATCTATGGCTACACCTTC.

The chain combines TRBV6-5 with TRBJ1-1; tentative D call: TRBD1 (6 bases). The CDR3 has 14 amino acids. V lost 2 bases and J lost 2, with 9 bases in between. The germline V gene has CDR1 MNHEY and CDR2 SVGAGI. CDR3 sequence reads: CASSYRQDNTEAFF. DNA for the CDR3: TGTGCCAGCAGTTACCGACAGGACAACACTGAAGCTTTCTTT.

This clone was counted between two and nine times. This chain uses TRBV28 with TRBJ1-5; D is perhaps TRBD1 (5 bases). Trimming stripped 6 bases from V and 7 bases from J, with 13 bases between. This CDR3 is built from 13 residues. The germline CDR1 and CDR2 sequences are MDHEN and SYDVKM. CDR3 sequence (DNA): TGTGCCAGCAGCTCACAGGAGCGCCAGCCCCAGCATTTT. Residues: CASSSQERQPQHF.

This chain joins TRBV6-5 and TRBJ2-5; the D gene is possibly TRBD1 (6 bases). V lost 2 bases to trimming and J lost 5 bases, with 6 bases between them. The CDR3 runs to 12 residues. In germline, CDR1 is MNHEY, CDR2 SVGAGI. The CDR3 reads CASSYTGETQYF. The CDR3 region has the DNA TGTGCCAGCAGTTACACAGGGGAGACCCAGTACTTC.